This T cell receptor beta chain was captured by sequencing in a study of cytomegalovirus exposure and HLA in healthy donors. Study observations and caveats: The sole available immune exposure information was CMV serostatus. Reportedly, cytomegalovirus status was diagnosed with high sensitivity and specificity. A list of around 150 TCR beta chains associated with cytomegalovirus was given.

This CDR3 has 15 amino acids. Germline assignment: CDR1 MNHEY and CDR2 SVGAGI. Losses at the gene ends were 2 bases for V and 2 bases for J; bases not matched to a gene: 6. The donors, nominally healthy at sampling, likely had unrecorded immune exposures. The PCR ran on 60 Vbeta and 13 Jbeta primers. TCRdb's table, derived via immunoSEQ multiplex PCR, lists solely in-frame clones and lacks some. The sample has about 170,000 clones, about 81% seen once; the top ten hold 1.5% to 2%. A note on this clone: Its antigen is undetermined.

The source is a woman in her late teens or twenties in good health and CMV-seronegative. Sequencing used PBMCs. The rearrangement uses TRBV6-5 and TRBJ2-7; 7 bases agree with TRBD2. CDR3 loop: CASSYGSSGPYEQYF. DNA for the CDR3: TGTGCCAGCAGTTACGGCTCTAGCGGTCCCTACGAGCAGTACTTC.